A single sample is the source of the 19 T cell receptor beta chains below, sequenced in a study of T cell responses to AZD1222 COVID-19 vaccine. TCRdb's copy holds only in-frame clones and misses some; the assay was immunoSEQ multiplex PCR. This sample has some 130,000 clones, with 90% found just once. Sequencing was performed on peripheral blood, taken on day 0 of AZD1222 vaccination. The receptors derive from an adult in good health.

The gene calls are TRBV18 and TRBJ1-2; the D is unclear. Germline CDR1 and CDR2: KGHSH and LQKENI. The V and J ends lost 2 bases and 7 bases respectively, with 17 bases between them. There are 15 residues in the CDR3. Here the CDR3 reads CASSPSEDNLSGYTF. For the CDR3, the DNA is TGTGCCAGCTCACCATCGGAGGATAATTTGAGTGGCTACACCTTC.

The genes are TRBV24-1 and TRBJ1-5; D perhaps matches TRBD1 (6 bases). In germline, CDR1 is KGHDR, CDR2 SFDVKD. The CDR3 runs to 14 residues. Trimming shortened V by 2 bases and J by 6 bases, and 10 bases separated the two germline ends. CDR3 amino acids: CATSDYRVGQPQHF. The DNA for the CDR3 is TGTGCCACCAGTGATTACAGGGTTGGTCAGCCCCAGCATTTT.

CDR3 sequence reads: CASSPRREETQYF. Here the CDR3 DNA reads TGTGCCAGCTCACCAAGGCGGGAAGAGACCCAGTACTTC. The V and J genes are TRBV18 and TRBJ2-5, with a possible D match to TRBD2 (5 bases). The CDR3 length is 13 residues. Trimming shortened V by 2 bases and J by 3 bases, and 7 bases separated the two germline ends. Germline CDR1 KGHSH, CDR2 LQKENI.

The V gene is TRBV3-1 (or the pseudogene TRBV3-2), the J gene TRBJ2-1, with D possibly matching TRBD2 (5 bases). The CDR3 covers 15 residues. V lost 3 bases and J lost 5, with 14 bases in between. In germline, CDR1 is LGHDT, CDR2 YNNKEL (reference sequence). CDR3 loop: CASSHPSLADNEQFF. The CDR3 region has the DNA TGTGCCAGCAGCCACCCCTCGCTAGCTGACAATGAGCAGTTCTTC.

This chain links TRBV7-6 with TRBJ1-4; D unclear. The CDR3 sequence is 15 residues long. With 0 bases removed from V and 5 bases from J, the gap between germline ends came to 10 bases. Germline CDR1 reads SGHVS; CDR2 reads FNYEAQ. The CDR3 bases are TGTGCCAGCAGCTTAGCGGTGGGAAGAAATGAAAAACTGTTTTTT. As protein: CASSLAVGRNEKLFF.

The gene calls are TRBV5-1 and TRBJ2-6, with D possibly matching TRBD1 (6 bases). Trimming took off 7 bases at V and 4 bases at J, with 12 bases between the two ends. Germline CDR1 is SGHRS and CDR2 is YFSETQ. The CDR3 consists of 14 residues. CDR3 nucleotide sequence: TGCGCCAGCTGGGAAGGGGGAGGGGCCAACGTCCTGACTTTC. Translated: CASWEGGGANVLTF.

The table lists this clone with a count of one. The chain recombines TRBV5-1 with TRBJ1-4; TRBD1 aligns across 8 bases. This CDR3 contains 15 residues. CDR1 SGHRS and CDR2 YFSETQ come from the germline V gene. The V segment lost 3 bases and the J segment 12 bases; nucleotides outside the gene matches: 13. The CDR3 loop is CASSWTGTGLGELFF. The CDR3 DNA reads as TGCGCCAGCAGCTGGACCGGGACAGGCCTTGGGGAACTGTTTTTT.

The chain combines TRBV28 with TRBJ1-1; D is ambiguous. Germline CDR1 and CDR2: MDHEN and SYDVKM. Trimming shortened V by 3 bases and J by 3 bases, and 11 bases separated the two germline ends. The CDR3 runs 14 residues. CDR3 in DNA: TGTGCCAGCAGTTTGGCCGGCAAGGACACTGAAGCTTTCTTT. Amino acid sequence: CASSLAGKDTEAFF.

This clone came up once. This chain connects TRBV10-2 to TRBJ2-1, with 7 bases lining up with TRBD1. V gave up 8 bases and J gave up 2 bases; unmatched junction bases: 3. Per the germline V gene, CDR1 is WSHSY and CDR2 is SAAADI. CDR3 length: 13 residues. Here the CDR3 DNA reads TGCGCCAGCCGGGACAGCGCCTACAATGAGCAGTTCTTC. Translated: CASRDSAYNEQFF.

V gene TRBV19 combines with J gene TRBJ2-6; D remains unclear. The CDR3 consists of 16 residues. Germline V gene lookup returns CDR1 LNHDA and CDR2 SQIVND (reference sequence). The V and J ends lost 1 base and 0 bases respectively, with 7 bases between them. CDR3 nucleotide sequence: TGTGCCAGTAGTATAGGCCACCGCTCTGGGGCCAACGTCCTGACTTTC. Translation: CASSIGHRSGANVLTF.

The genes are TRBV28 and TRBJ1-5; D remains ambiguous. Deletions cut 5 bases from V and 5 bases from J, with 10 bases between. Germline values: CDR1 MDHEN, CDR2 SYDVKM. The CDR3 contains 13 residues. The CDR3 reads CASSQTWDQPQHF. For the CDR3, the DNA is TGTGCCAGCAGTCAAACGTGGGATCAGCCCCAGCATTTT.

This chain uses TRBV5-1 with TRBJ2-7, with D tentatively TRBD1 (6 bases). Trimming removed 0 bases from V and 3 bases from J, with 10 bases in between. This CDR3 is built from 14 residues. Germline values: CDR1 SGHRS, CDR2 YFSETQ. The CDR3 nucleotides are TGCGCCAGCAGCTTGGGAAGGACAGTCTACGAGCAGTACTTC. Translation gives CASSLGRTVYEQYF. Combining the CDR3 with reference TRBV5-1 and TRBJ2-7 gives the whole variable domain KAGVTQTPRYLIKTRGQQVTLSCSPISGHRSVSWYQQTPGQGLQFLFEYFSETQRNKGNFPGRFSGRQFSNSRSEMNVSTLELGDSALYLCASSLGRTVYEQYFGPGTRLTVT.

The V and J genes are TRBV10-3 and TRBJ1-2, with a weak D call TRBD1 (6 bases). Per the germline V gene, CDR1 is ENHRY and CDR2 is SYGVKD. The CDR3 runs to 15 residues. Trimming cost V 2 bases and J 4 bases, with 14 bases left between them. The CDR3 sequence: CAISEIWGAGYGYTF. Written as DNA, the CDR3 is TGTGCCATCAGTGAGATATGGGGGGCGGGCTATGGCTACACCTTC.

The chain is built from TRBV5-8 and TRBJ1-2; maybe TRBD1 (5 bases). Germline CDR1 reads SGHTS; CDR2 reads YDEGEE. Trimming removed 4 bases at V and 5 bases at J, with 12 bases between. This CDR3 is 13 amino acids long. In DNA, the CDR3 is TGTGCCAGCAGCACAACAGGTTCTTATGGCTACACCTTC. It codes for CASSTTGSYGYTF.

The CDR3 sequence: CASSVAGASYNEQFF. DNA for the CDR3: TGTGCCAGCAGCGTAGCGGGGGCTTCCTACAATGAGCAGTTCTTC. The chain employs TRBV9 and TRBJ2-1, with D tentatively TRBD1 or TRBD2 (6 bases each). The germline V gene encodes CDR1 SGDLS and CDR2 YYNGEE. The length of the CDR3 is 15 residues. The V gene lost 0 bases and the J gene lost 1 base, with 8 bases spanning the gap. Full variable domain (rest looked up from reference TRBV9 and TRBJ2-1): DSGVTQTPKHLITATGQRVTLRCSPRSGDLSVYWYQQSLDQGLQFLIQYYNGEERAKGNILERFSAQQFPDLHSELNLSSLELGDSALYFCASSVAGASYNEQFFGPGTRLTVL.

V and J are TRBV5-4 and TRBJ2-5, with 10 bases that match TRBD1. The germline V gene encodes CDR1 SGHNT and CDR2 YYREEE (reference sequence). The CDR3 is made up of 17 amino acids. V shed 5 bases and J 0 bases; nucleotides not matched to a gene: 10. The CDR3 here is CASSLIDRGRDQETQYF. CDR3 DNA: TGTGCCAGCAGTCTTATCGACAGGGGGCGAGACCAAGAGACCCAGTACTTC.

The CDR3 spells CASSSRNTIYF. CDR3 nucleotide sequence: TGTGCCAGCAGTTCCAGAAACACCATATATTTT. The genes are TRBV12-3 or TRBV12-4 and TRBJ1-3, with D hard to call. Trimming cost V 4 bases and J 5 bases, with 3 bases left between them. This CDR3 is built from 11 residues.

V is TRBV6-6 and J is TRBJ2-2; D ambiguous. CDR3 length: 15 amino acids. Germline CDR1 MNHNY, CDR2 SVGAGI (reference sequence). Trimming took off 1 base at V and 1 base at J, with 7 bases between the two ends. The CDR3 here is CASSYLQWNTGELFF. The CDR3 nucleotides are TGTGCCAGCAGTTACTTACAGTGGAACACCGGGGAGCTGTTTTTT.

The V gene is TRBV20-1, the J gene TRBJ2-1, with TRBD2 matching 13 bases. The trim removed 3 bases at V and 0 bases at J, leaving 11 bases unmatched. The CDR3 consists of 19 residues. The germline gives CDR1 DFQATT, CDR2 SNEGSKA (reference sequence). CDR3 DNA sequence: TGCAGTGCTAGTCCCCTTGGACTAGCGGGGGAGAGCTCCTACAATGAGCAGTTCTTC. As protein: CSASPLGLAGESSYNEQFF.